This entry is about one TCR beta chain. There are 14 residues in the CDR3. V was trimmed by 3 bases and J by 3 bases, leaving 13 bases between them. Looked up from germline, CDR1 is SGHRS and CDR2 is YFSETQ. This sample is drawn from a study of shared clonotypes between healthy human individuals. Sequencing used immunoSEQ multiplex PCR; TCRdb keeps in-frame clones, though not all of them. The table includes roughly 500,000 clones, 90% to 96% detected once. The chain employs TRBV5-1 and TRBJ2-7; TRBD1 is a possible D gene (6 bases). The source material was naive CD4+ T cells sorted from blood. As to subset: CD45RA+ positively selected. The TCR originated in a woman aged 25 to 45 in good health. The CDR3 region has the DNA TGCGCCAGCAGCTGGAAGACAGGAAGCTACGAGCAGTACTTC. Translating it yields CASSWKTGSYEQYF. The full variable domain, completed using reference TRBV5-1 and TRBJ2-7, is KAGVTQTPRYLIKTRGQQVTLSCSPISGHRSVSWYQQTPGQGLQFLFEYFSETQRNKGNFPGRFSGRQFSNSRSEMNVSTLELGDSALYLCASSWKTGSYEQYFGPGTRLTVT.